Presented here are 27 T cell receptor beta chains from one specimen sequenced in a study of CXCR3-negative and CXCR3-positive naive CD8 T cells (dated 2019 in TCRdb). The reads were generated on a NextSeq 550. The Human TCR Profiling Kit (MiLaboratory) was used to prepare UMI-labeled 5' RACE TRB cDNA libraries. After the reads were reprocessed by TCRdb, one entry was made per CDR3 protein sequence, with no DNA. For this sample, the table gives about 40,000 distinct CDR3 sequences. Approximately 12% of the sample goes to the ten largest clones. Sequencing was carried out using memory CD8+ T cells from blood. The cell subset or site label here, explained by the study, means: conventional CD8+ memory T cells (TMEM), sorted as controls. These receptors were collected from a human donor in good health. Some clones in this sample may be carry-over from other donors' samples.

V is TRBV7-9 and J is TRBJ2-1; with no DNA, the TCRdb D assignment of TRBD1 cannot be verified. Germline lookup yields CDR1 SEHNR and CDR2 FQNEAQ (reference sequence). The CDR3 covers 16 residues. Here the CDR3 reads CASSLGDRGLFNEQFF.

This chain joins TRBV4-3 and TRBJ2-7. The CDR3 totals 15 residues. Germline V gives CDR1 LGHNA, CDR2 YSLEER. CDR3: CASSRSSDSSYEQYF.

The chain is built from TRBV5-5 and TRBJ2-7; TCRdb gives TRBD1 as the D gene, but with no DNA this cannot be confirmed. The CDR3 runs to 15 residues. The germline V gene encodes CDR1 SGHKS and CDR2 YYEKEE (reference sequence). The chain's CDR3 is CASSHPGQGFHEQYF.

The genes are TRBV12-3 or TRBV12-4 and TRBJ2-5; TCRdb proposes TRBD1, but this gene call is untestable without DNA. The CDR3 consists of 15 residues. The CDR3 sequence: CASSWGDPPAETQYF.

CDR3 sequence: CSASPAGASSTEAFF. This chain connects TRBV20-1 to TRBJ1-1. This CDR3 has 15 amino acids. Germline V gene sequence: CDR1 DFQATT, CDR2 SNEGSKA (reference sequence).

The V call is TRBV7-9, the J call TRBJ1-4. The CDR3 length is 14 residues. Germline values: CDR1 SEHNR, CDR2 FQNEAQ (reference sequence). This CDR3 is CASSQLATNEKLFF.

The chain carries TRBV2 and TRBJ2-3; TCRdb outputs TRBD2, but without DNA this stays unchecked. In germline, CDR1 is SNHLY, CDR2 FYNNEI. The CDR3 runs to 15 residues. The CDR3 spells CASSEGPGALGTQYF.

The gene calls are TRBV12-5 and TRBJ2-3. The CDR3 runs to 15 residues. Germline V gene lookup returns CDR1 LGHNT and CDR2 FRNRAP. This chain's CDR3 is CASGPILLSTDTQYF.

The chain has TRBV27 and TRBJ1-5; the TCRdb D gene call, TRBD1, has no DNA to confirm it. This CDR3 has 15 amino acids. Per the germline V gene, CDR1 is MNHEY and CDR2 is SMNVEV (reference sequence). The CDR3 region is CASSSTVYSNQPQHF.

The gene calls are TRBV6-2 or TRBV6-3 and TRBJ2-1; TCRdb calls TRBD1, which cannot be checked without DNA. The length of the CDR3 is 15 residues. The germline gives CDR1 MNHEY, CDR2 SVGEGT. CDR3 amino acids: CASSPLLRGYNEQFF.

This chain connects TRBV12-3 or TRBV12-4 to TRBJ2-2; TCRdb lists TRBD1, though no DNA is available to test this call. The CDR3 spans 15 residues. CDR3 loop: CASSYRASSTGELFF.

The V gene is TRBV28, the J gene TRBJ2-7. The CDR3 runs 11 residues. Germline CDR1 is MDHEN and CDR2 is SYDVKM. The CDR3 region is CASSFGDEQYF.

The V and J genes are TRBV4-3 and TRBJ1-2. Per the germline V gene, CDR1 is LGHNA and CDR2 is YSLEER. The length of the CDR3 is 12 residues. This chain's CDR3 is CASSQGRLAYTF.

The genes are TRBV6-2 or TRBV6-3 and TRBJ2-7; TCRdb's assignment of TRBD1 cannot be checked, as there is no DNA. The CDR3 contains 18 residues. The germline V gene encodes CDR1 MNHEY and CDR2 SVGEGT. CDR3 region: CASSPLIGLEAGSYEQYF.

The rearrangement links TRBV14 to TRBJ1-3; the D call from TCRdb, TRBD1, cannot be confirmed without DNA. The CDR3 consists of 16 residues. Germline-derived CDR1 and CDR2 are SGHDN and FVKESK. This chain's CDR3 is CASSPGARRAGNTIYF.

The chain combines TRBV29-1 with TRBJ2-5; TCRdb lists TRBD2, though no DNA is available to test this call. The length of the CDR3 is 13 residues. The germline CDR1 and CDR2 sequences are SQVTM and ANQGSEA. CDR3 protein: CSARLAGQETQYF. The full variable domain, its missing parts supplied by reference TRBV29-1 and TRBJ2-5, is SAVISQKPSRDICQRGTSLTIQCQVDSQVTMMFWYRQQPGQSLTLIATANQGSEATYESGFVIDKFPISRPNLTFSTLTVSNMSPEDSSIYLCSARLAGQETQYFGPGTRLLVL.

The V call is TRBV5-6, the J call TRBJ1-2. Germline loops: CDR1 SGHDT, CDR2 YYEEEE. The CDR3 spans 13 residues. The CDR3 reads CASSLGSSDGYTF.

The rearrangement links TRBV29-1 to TRBJ2-1; lacking DNA, the TRBD1 call made by TCRdb goes unchecked. The CDR3 has 13 amino acids. CDR1 and CDR2 (germline): SQVTM, ANQGSEA. The CDR3 here is CTLQDSSYNEQFF.

This chain joins TRBV29-1 and TRBJ2-7; TCRdb's D gene call, TRBD2, goes unchecked for lack of DNA. This CDR3 has 12 residues. The germline gives CDR1 SQVTM, CDR2 ANQGSEA. The CDR3 region is CSVEGGDYEQYF.

V gene TRBV29-1 combines with J gene TRBJ2-7; TCRdb lists TRBD1, though no DNA is available to test this call. The CDR3 has 12 amino acids. Germline V CDR1 and CDR2: SQVTM, ANQGSEA. The CDR3 loop is CSAVGTGGEQYF.

The chain couples TRBV9 to TRBJ2-7. This CDR3 has 14 amino acids. CDR1 is SGDLS, CDR2 YYNGEE, per germline. The CDR3 sequence is CASSVSDGSYEQYF.

The V and J genes are TRBV29-1 and TRBJ2-3; TCRdb reports TRBD2, a call that lacks DNA to check it against. There are 15 residues in the CDR3. Germline assignment: CDR1 SQVTM and CDR2 ANQGSEA. The CDR3 reads CSVDGTSGITDTQYF.

This clonotype counts as medium-sized by frequency. The rearrangement uses TRBV6-4 and TRBJ2-3; the TCRdb call, TRBD2, lacks DNA for checking. CDR3 length: 16 residues. The germline gives CDR1 MRHNA, CDR2 SNTAGT. The CDR3: CASSESGGAGTDTQYF.

V gene TRBV29-1 combines with J gene TRBJ2-2; TCRdb gives TRBD2 as the D gene, but with no DNA this cannot be confirmed. The CDR3 runs 15 residues. Looked up from germline, CDR1 is SQVTM and CDR2 is ANQGSEA. The CDR3 here is CSVSGSPRYTGELFF.

CDR3 amino acids: CAWVPGQHFADTQYF. V and J are TRBV30 and TRBJ2-3; the D gene TCRdb calls, TRBD1, cannot be checked with no DNA. The germline CDR1 and CDR2 sequences are GTSNPN and SVGIG (reference sequence). CDR3 length: 15 amino acids. The whole variable domain, remainder taken from reference TRBV30 and TRBJ2-3, is SQTIHQWPATLVQPVGSPLSLECTVEGTSNPNLYWYRQAAGRGLQLLFYSVGIGQISSEVPQNLSASRPQDRQFILSSKKLLLSDSGFYLCAWVPGQHFADTQYFGPGTRLTVL.

V and J are TRBV13 and TRBJ2-1; TCRdb picks TRBD1, but there is no DNA to check that call. CDR1 PRHDT and CDR2 FYEKMQ come from the germline V gene (reference sequence). The CDR3 length is 17 residues. The CDR3 spells CASSLNPRQGVSDEQFF.

The genes are TRBV27 and TRBJ2-7; TCRdb names TRBD2, which stays unverified in the absence of DNA. This CDR3 region has 15 residues. CDR1 MNHEY and CDR2 SMNVEV come from the germline V gene (reference sequence). The chain's CDR3 is CASSPSSGGYYEQYF.